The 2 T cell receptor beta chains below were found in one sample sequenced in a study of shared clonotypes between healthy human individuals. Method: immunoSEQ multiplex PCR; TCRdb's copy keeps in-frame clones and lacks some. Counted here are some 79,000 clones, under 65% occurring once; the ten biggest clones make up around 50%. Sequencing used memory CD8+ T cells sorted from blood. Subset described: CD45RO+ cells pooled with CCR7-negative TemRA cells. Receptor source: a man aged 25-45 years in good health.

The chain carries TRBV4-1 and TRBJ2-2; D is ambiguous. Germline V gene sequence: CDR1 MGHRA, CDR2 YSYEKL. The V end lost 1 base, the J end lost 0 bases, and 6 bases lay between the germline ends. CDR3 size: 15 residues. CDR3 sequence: CASSQADSNTGELFF. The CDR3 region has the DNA TGCGCCAGCAGCCAAGCGGATTCGAACACCGGGGAGCTGTTTTTT.

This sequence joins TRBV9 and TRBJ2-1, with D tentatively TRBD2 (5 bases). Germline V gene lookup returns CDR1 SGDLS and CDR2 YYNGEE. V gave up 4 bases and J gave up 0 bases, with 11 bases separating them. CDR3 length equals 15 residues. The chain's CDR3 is CASSLIASSYNEQFF. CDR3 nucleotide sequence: TGTGCCAGCAGCCTCATAGCGAGCTCCTACAATGAGCAGTTCTTC.